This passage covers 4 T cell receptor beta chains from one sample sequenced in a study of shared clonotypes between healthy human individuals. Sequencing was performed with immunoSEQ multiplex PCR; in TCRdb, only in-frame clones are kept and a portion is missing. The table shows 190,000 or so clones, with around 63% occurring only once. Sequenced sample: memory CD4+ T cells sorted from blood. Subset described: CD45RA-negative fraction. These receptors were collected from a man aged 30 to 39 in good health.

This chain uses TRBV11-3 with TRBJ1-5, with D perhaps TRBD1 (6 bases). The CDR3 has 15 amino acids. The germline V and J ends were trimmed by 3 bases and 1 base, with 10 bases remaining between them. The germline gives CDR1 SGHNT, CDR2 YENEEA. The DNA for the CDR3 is TGTGCCAGCAGCTTCAGGGGAGCAAGCAATCAGCCCCAGCATTTT. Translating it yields CASSFRGASNQPQHF.

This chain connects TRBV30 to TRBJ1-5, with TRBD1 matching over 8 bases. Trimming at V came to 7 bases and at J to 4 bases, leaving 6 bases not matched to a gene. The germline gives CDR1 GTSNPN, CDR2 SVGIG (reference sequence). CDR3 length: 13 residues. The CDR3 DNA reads TGTGCCTACGACAGGGGTGATAATCAGCCCCAGCATTTT. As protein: CAYDRGDNQPQHF.

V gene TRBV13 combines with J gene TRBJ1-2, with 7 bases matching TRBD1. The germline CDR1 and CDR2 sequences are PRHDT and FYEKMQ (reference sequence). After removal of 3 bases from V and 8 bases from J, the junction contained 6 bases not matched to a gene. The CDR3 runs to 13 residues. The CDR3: CASSFRQGLGYTF. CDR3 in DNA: TGTGCCAGCAGCTTCCGACAGGGTCTCGGCTACACCTTC.

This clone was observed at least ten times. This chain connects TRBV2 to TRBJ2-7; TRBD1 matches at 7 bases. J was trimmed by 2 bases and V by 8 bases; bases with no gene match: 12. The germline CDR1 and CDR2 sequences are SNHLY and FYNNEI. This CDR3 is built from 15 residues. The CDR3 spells CASQYQGGPTYEQYF. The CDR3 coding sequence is TGTGCCAGCCAATACCAAGGGGGCCCAACCTACGAGCAGTACTTC.